The 24 T cell receptor beta chains below all came from one sample that was sequenced in a study of T cell clonality in common variable immunodeficiency. Assay: immunoSEQ multiplex PCR; the TCRdb copy retains only in-frame clones and omits some. The sample presents 30,000 to 40,000 clones, none singletons. Sequencing was performed on peripheral blood mononuclear cells. These receptors were collected from a person aged 18 to 70 in good health.

This clone was seen repeatedly, ten times or more. The read stops 3 residues short of the end of the CDR3; the missing end is completed from the germline J gene. This chain joins TRBV30 and TRBJ2-3; D possibly corresponds to TRBD2 (6 bases). V dropped 2 bases and J dropped 0 bases, with 15 bases sitting between them. Germline CDR1 reads GTSNPN; CDR2 reads SVGIG (reference sequence). The CDR3 runs to 16 residues. CDR3 bases read: TGTGCCTGGAGTCCCCATAGCGGACTTAGCACAGATACG. Amino acids: CAWSPHSGLSTDT. The CDR3 reads in full as CAWSPHSGLSTDTQYF.

This clone came up many times. The DNA ends 3 residues before the CDR3 does, and the rest of the CDR3 is filled in from the germline J gene. J is TRBJ1-5 and V is TRBV12-3 or TRBV12-4, with no clear D. V lost 3 bases and J lost 6, with 12 bases in between. This CDR3 is built from 14 residues. Partial CDR3 DNA: TGTGCCAGCAGTTTCTCCTCCTCAGTTCAGCCC. This encodes CASSFSSSVQP. The whole CDR3 protein reads CASSFSSSVQPQHF.

As for this clone: The sequence runs out 3 residues before the end of the CDR3; the remainder is reconstructed from the germline J gene. This chain connects TRBV7-9 to TRBJ1-1; D unresolved. Germline V gene data show CDR1 as SEHNR and CDR2 as FQNEAQ (reference sequence). The length of the CDR3 is 15 residues. V lost 1 base and J lost 5, with 14 bases in between. CDR3 in amino acids: CASSLGDGVRTEAFF. The covered CDR3 bases are TGTGCCAGCAGCTTAGGAGACGGGGTGAGGACTGAA.

This clone has at least ten counts. The CDR3 end falls 3 residues outside the read, so it is completed with the germline J gene. The V call is TRBV7-2, the J call TRBJ2-7; D is possibly TRBD1 (5 bases). The CDR3 extends over 14 amino acids. Trimming removed 8 bases at V and 4 bases at J, with 18 bases between. Looked up from germline, CDR1 is SGHTA and CDR2 is FQGNSA. The CDR3 region is CASLRTRQNYEQYF. The CDR3 DNA, read in part, is TGTGCCAGCTTAAGGACACGACAGAATTACGAG.

There are many counts of this clone. The read stops 3 residues short of the end of the CDR3; the missing end is completed from the germline J gene. The chain combines TRBV5-1 with TRBJ2-3; TRBD2 is a possible D gene (6 bases). Per germline, CDR1 SGHRS and CDR2 YFSETQ. Trimming took off 3 bases at V and 2 bases at J, with 10 bases between the two ends. CDR3 size: 14 residues. The CDR3 bases that were read are TGCGCCAGCAGCTATCGGGACTTCACAGATACG. Its translation is CASSYRDFTDT. The entire CDR3 sequence reads CASSYRDFTDTQYF.

CDR3 DNA, as far as it was read: TGCGCCAGCAGCTTGGGACTAGCGGGGAGCTCCTACGAG. Protein product: CASSLGLAGSSYE. The full CDR3 reads CASSLGLAGSSYEQYF. V is TRBV5-1 and J is TRBJ2-7; TRBD2 matches at 11 bases. The CDR3 goes on 3 residues after the read ends, and that part is filled in from the germline J gene. CDR3 size: 16 residues. In germline, CDR1 is SGHRS, CDR2 YFSETQ. Trimming at V came to 0 bases and at J to 0 bases, leaving 2 bases not matched to a gene.

This clone was picked up many times. From the germline J gene comes the end of the CDR3, since the read stops 3 residues before it. The gene calls are TRBV20-1 and TRBJ2-1, with 12 bases identical to TRBD1. V shed 5 bases, J shed 7 bases, and the junction held 9 bases outside the gene matches. The germline V gene has CDR1 DFQATT and CDR2 SNEGSKA (reference sequence). The CDR3 contains 15 residues. The CDR3 DNA, read in part, is TGCAGTGCTCTGGAAGGGACAGGGGGCTCTAATGAG. Translated: CSALEGTGGSNE. The full CDR3 protein is CSALEGTGGSNEQFF.

This clone came up many times. Sequencing ends 3 residues short of the CDR3 end; the germline J gene provides the rest. The chain employs TRBV6-2 or TRBV6-3 and TRBJ2-1; D is uncertain. This CDR3 region has 15 residues. V was trimmed by 0 bases and J by 2 bases, leaving 8 bases between them. Germline V gives CDR1 MNHEY, CDR2 SVGEGT. Partial CDR3 DNA: TGTGCCAGCAGTTACTCAAGCGATGCCTACAATGAG. It is translated as CASSYSSDAYNE. The entire CDR3 protein is CASSYSSDAYNEQFF.

This clone was picked up many times. The missing CDR3 end, 3 residues past where the read stops, is filled in from the germline J gene. V gene TRBV5-1 combines with J gene TRBJ1-5, with 7 bases identical to TRBD1. Germline V gene lookup returns CDR1 SGHRS and CDR2 YFSETQ. V lost 5 bases to trimming and J lost 4 bases; unmatched junction nucleotides: 9. The CDR3 is made up of 15 amino acids. The CDR3 sequence is CASSLTTGPNQPQHF. CDR3 bases read: TGCGCCAGCAGTTTGACGACAGGGCCAAATCAGCCC.

At least ten counts were recorded for this clone. Read coverage stops 3 residues before the CDR3 terminus; the germline J gene supplies the remainder. This chain links TRBV20-1 with TRBJ2-2; D remains ambiguous. In germline, CDR1 is DFQATT, CDR2 SNEGSKA (reference sequence). CDR3 length: 13 residues. Between the trimmed V and J ends, which lost 2 bases and 0 bases, there was a span of 4 bases. The sequenced part of the CDR3 DNA is TGCAGTGCTAGAAGCTCGAACACCGGGGAG. This encodes CSARSSNTGE. The CDR3 in its entirety is CSARSSNTGELFF.

This clone has at least ten counts. The CDR3 goes on 3 residues after the read ends, and that part is filled in from the germline J gene. The chain recombines TRBV6-4 with TRBJ2-4, with a tentative D call TRBD2 (6 bases). Trimming left V 10 bases short and J 0 bases short, with 16 bases between. The CDR3 has 15 amino acids. CDR1 is MRHNA, CDR2 SNTAGT, per germline. This CDR3 reads CATGGQILAKNIQYF. The DNA read from the CDR3 is TGTGCCACCGGAGGGCAGATCTTAGCCAAAAACATT.

This clone was found a few times. A junction boundary mismatches the germline segment, possibly from a read error. The CDR3 is cut off 3 residues early in the read; its end comes from the germline J gene. Other DNA sequences from this sample encode an identical CDR3 as well. The V and J genes are TRBV7-2 and TRBJ1-3, with D perhaps matching TRBD1 (5 bases). The V gene's germline CDR1 is SGHTA and CDR2 FQGNSA. CDR3 length equals 16 residues. The sequenced part of the CDR3 DNA is TGTGCCAGCAGCTTAGCGGGGGGGGTTACTGGAAACACG. Protein product: CASSLAGGVTGNT. The complete CDR3 reads CASSLAGGVTGNTIYF.

This clone was recorded at least ten times. The CDR3 is cut off 3 residues early in the read; its end comes from the germline J gene. The chain recombines TRBV6-4 with TRBJ1-1; maybe TRBD1 (5 bases). V lost 3 bases and J 1 base, leaving 9 bases between the germline ends. The CDR3 sequence is 14 residues long. Germline-derived CDR1 and CDR2 are MRHNA and SNTAGT. CDR3 residues: CASSDDSKNTEAFF. The sequenced part of the CDR3 DNA is TGTGCCAGCAGTGATGACAGTAAGAACACTGAA.

This clone has a count of ten or more. Sequencing ends 3 residues short of the CDR3 end; the germline J gene provides the rest. The chain carries TRBV18 and TRBJ2-5; D perhaps matches TRBD1 (7 bases). Between the trimmed V and J ends, which lost 3 bases and 1 base, there was a span of 12 bases. Germline V gene data show CDR1 as KGHSH and CDR2 as LQKENI. This CDR3 is 15 amino acids long. CDR3 bases read: TGTGCCAGCTCACCGGAGGGGGCTCGCCAAGAGACC. Translating gives CASSPEGARQET. The CDR3 in full is CASSPEGARQETQYF.

This clone was observed many times. The read terminates 3 residues before the CDR3 end, so the remaining end is supplied by the germline J gene. The gene calls are TRBV7-2 and TRBJ2-5; D may be TRBD2 (5 bases). The CDR3 is 14 amino acids. Trimming cost V 3 bases and J 2 bases, with 10 bases left between them. Germline CDR1 reads SGHTA; CDR2 reads FQGNSA. The covered CDR3 bases are TGTGCCAGCAGCTTTGGGCGGGTACAAGAGACC. Translated, it gives CASSFGRVQET. The CDR3 reads in full as CASSFGRVQETQYF. The variable domain in full, with the rest retrieved from reference TRBV7-2 and TRBJ2-5, is GAGVSQSPSNKVTEKGKDVELRCDPISGHTALYWYRQSLGQGLEFLIYFQGNSAPDKSGLPSDRFSAERTGGSVSTLTIQRTQQEDSAVYLCASSFGRVQETQYFGPGTRLLVL.

This clone was detected ten times or more. The read finishes 3 residues shy of the CDR3 end, and the germline J gene is used to complete it. This rearrangement joins TRBV30 to TRBJ2-7; D may be TRBD1 (6 bases). From germline, CDR1 is GTSNPN and CDR2 SVGIG (reference sequence). The CDR3 spans 17 residues. Trimming pared 1 base from V and 0 bases from J, leaving 19 bases between. The CDR3 sequence: CAWSAPQGSRVSYEQYF. CDR3 DNA (partial): TGTGCCTGGAGTGCGCCACAGGGCTCGCGGGTCTCCTACGAG. Full variable domain (remainder filled in from reference TRBV30 and TRBJ2-7): SQTIHQWPATLVQPVGSPLSLECTVEGTSNPNLYWYRQAAGRGLQLLFYSVGIGQISSEVPQNLSASRPQDRQFILSSKKLLLSDSGFYLCAWSAPQGSRVSYEQYFGPGTRLTVT.

As for this clone: The CDR3 is cut off 3 residues early in the read; its end comes from the germline J gene. V is TRBV19 and J is TRBJ1-5, with TRBD1 matching over 9 bases. Trimming cost V 3 bases and J 6 bases; bases outside gene matches: 6. This CDR3 is built from 15 residues. Germline loops: CDR1 LNHDA, CDR2 SQIVND (reference sequence). CDR3 residues: CASSILEQGAQPQHF. CDR3 bases read: TGTGCCAGTAGTATTTTAGAACAGGGGGCTCAGCCC.

Details on this clone: The CDR3 end is not reached by the read, which stops 3 residues before it; the germline J gene fills it in. The gene calls are TRBV5-5 and TRBJ2-5; a weak D match, TRBD2 (6 bases). From germline, CDR1 is SGHKS and CDR2 YYEKEE (reference sequence). CDR3 length: 15 residues. V was shortened by 4 bases and J by 2 bases, with 15 bases between the two germline ends. The sequenced CDR3 bases are TGTGCCAGCAGCCAGGGCCCGGGGGTTCAAGAGACC. Its protein is CASSQGPGVQET. The whole CDR3 region reads CASSQGPGVQETQYF.

This clone was counted ten times or more. The sequenced fragment ends 3 residues before the CDR3 boundary, so the rest is inferred from the germline J gene. V gene TRBV10-3 combines with J gene TRBJ1-6; D is possibly TRBD1 (5 bases). Germline CDR1 is ENHRY and CDR2 is SYGVKD. The CDR3 length is 15 residues. Deletions cut 4 bases from V and 10 bases from J, with 17 bases between. The sequenced part of the CDR3 DNA is TGTGCCATCAGTGGTGAAAGGGGCGCTGGGTCACCC. Translation: CAISGERGAGSP. The CDR3 as a whole reads CAISGERGAGSPLHF.

In its sample, this clone was seen many times. Read coverage stops 3 residues before the CDR3 terminus; the germline J gene supplies the remainder. The J gene is TRBJ1-4, the V gene TRBV20-1, with 8 bases fitting TRBD1. With 1 base clipped from V and 8 bases from J, the junction kept 9 bases outside the gene matches. This CDR3 comprises 15 residues. Germline CDR1 DFQATT, CDR2 SNEGSKA (reference sequence). The CDR3: CSARAFDRGGEKLFF. CDR3 DNA, as far as it was read: TGCAGTGCTAGAGCCTTCGACAGGGGAGGGGAAAAA.

This clone was seen ten or more times. The read ends 3 residues early relative to the CDR3; the germline J gene fills the gap. The V gene is TRBV7-8, the J gene TRBJ1-1, with D tentatively TRBD1 (6 bases). Germline V lookup: CDR1 SGHVS, CDR2 FQNEAQ. The CDR3 length is 15 residues. Trimming pared 4 bases from V and 4 bases from J, leaving 16 bases between. CDR3 in amino acids: CASSSRGSRVTEAFF. CDR3 DNA, as far as it was read: TGTGCCAGCAGCTCAAGGGGGAGCAGGGTCACTGAA.

This clone was counted a few times. The read is 3 residues too short to cover the CDR3 end, so that end is filled in from the germline J gene. The V and J genes are TRBV18 and TRBJ2-7; 7 bases line up with TRBD1. This CDR3 contains 16 residues. CDR1 is KGHSH and CDR2 is LQKENI in the germline V gene. V lost 1 base, J lost 2 bases, and 8 bases stayed unmatched. The DNA read from the CDR3 is TGTGCCAGCTCACCACTCTCGAGGGGGCCAGCCTACGAG. Its translation is CASSPLSRGPAYE. The full CDR3 is CASSPLSRGPAYEQYF. The full variable domain, its missing parts supplied by reference TRBV18 and TRBJ2-7, is NAGVMQNPRHLVRRRGQEARLRCSPMKGHSHVYWYRQLPEEGLKFMVYLQKENIIDESGMPKERFSAEFPKEGPSILRIQQVVRGDSAAYFCASSPLSRGPAYEQYFGPGTRLTVT.

This clone was picked up a small number of times. Read coverage stops 3 residues before the CDR3 terminus; the germline J gene supplies the remainder. This sequence joins TRBV6-4 and TRBJ1-2; 7 bases align to TRBD1. This CDR3 has 13 residues. Germline CDR1 reads MRHNA; CDR2 reads SNTAGT. Incomplete CDR3 DNA: TGTGCCAGCAGTGAGACCGGGACAGACGGC. Residues: CASSETGTDG. The whole CDR3 is CASSETGTDGYTF.

Ten or more counts support this clone. The CDR3 end is not reached by the read, which stops 3 residues before it; the germline J gene fills it in. The chain carries TRBV5-1 and TRBJ1-2; tentative D call: TRBD1 (5 bases). This CDR3 is 17 amino acids long. Germline CDR1 SGHRS, CDR2 YFSETQ. V was pared by 2 bases and J by 0 bases, with 17 bases between. The CDR3 DNA, read in part, is TGCGCCAGCAGCTTTTCACAGGTTTGGACTACTAACTATGGC. This translates into CASSFSQVWTTNYG. The entire CDR3 sequence reads CASSFSQVWTTNYGYTF.